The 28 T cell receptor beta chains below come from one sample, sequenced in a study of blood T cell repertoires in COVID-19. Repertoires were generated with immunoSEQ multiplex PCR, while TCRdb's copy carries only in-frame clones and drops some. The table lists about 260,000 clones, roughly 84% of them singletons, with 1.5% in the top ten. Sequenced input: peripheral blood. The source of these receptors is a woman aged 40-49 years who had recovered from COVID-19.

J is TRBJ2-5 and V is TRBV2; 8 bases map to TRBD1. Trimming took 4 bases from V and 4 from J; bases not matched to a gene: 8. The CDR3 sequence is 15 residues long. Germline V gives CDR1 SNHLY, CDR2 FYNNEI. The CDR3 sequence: CASSVTGVPGETQYF. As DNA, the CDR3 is TGTGCCAGCAGTGTGACAGGGGTCCCGGGAGAGACCCAGTACTTC.

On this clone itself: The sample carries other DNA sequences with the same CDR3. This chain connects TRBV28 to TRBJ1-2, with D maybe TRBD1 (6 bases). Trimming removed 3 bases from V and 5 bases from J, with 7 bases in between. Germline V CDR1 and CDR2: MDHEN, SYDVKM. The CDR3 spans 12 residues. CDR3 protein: CASSLTGYGYTF. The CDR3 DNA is TGTGCCAGCAGTTTGACAGGATATGGCTACACCTTC.

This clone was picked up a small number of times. The DNA of the CDR3 is TGTGCCTGGAGTGTTTCCCGGACAGGGGCTTTTCAGTACTTC. Its protein product is CAWSVSRTGAFQYF. The chain has TRBV30 and TRBJ2-4; 9 nucleotides align to TRBD1. The CDR3 length is 14 residues. CDR1 and CDR2 from the germline V gene are GTSNPN and SVGIG (reference sequence). The ends lost 0 bases at V and 11 bases at J; junction bases unmatched: 8.

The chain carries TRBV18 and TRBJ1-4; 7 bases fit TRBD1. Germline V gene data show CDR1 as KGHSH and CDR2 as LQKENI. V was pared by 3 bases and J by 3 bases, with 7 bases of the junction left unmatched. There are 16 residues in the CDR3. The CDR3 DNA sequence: TGTGCCAGCTCACCGCAAACCGGGACAGCTAATGAAAAACTGTTTTTT. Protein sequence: CASSPQTGTANEKLFF.

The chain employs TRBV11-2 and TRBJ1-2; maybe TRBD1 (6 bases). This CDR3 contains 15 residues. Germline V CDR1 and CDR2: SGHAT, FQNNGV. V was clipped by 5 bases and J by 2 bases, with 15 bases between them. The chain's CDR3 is CASSQDRLTNYGYTF. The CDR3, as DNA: TGTGCCAGCAGCCAGGACAGATTAACAAACTATGGCTACACCTTC.

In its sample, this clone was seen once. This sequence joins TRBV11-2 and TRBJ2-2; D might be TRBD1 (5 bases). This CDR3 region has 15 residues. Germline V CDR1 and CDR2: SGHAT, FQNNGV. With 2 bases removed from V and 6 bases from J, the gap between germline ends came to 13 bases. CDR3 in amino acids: CASSLSQGGSGELFF. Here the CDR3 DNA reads TGTGCCAGCAGCTTAAGCCAGGGCGGATCCGGGGAGCTGTTTTTT. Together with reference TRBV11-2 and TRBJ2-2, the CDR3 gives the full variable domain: EAGVAQSPRYKIIEKRQSVAFWCNPISGHATLYWYQQILGQGPKLLIQFQNNGVVDDSQLPKDRFSAERLKGVDSTLKIQPAKLEDSAVYLCASSLSQGGSGELFFGEGSRLTVL.

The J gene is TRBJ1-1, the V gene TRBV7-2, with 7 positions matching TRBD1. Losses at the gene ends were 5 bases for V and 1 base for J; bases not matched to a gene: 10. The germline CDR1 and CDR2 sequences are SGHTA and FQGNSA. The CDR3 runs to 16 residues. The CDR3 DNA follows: TGTGCCAGCAGCCCAAGACAGGGTTCGTCGAACACTGAAGCTTTCTTT. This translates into CASSPRQGSSNTEAFF.

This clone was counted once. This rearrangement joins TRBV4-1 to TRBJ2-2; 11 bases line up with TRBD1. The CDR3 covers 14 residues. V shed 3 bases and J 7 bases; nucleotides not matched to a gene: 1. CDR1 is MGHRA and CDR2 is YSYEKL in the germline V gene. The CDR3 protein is CASSQGQGVGELFF. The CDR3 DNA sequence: TGCGCCAGCAGCCAGGGACAGGGGGTCGGGGAGCTGTTTTTT.

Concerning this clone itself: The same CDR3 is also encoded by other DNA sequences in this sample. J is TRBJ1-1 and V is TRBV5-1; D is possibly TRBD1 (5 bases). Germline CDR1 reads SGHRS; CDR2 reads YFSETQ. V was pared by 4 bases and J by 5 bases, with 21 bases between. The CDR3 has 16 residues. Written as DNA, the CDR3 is TGCGCCAGCAGCCCCTCGGAGGGCAGGGTAAATACTGAAGCTTTCTTT. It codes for CASSPSEGRVNTEAFF.

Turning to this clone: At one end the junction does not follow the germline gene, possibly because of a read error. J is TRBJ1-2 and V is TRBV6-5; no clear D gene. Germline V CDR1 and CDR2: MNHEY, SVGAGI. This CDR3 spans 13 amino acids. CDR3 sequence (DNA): TGTGCCACCAGTCCGAGCGACTGGTACGGCTACACCTTC. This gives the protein CATSPSDWYGYTF.

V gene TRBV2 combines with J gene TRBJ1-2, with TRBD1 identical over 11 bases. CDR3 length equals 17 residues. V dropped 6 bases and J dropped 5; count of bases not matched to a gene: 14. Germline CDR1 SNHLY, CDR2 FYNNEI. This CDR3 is CASSERTGGDQQYGYTF. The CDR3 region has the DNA TGTGCCAGCAGCGAGAGGACAGGGGGCGACCAACAGTATGGCTACACCTTC.

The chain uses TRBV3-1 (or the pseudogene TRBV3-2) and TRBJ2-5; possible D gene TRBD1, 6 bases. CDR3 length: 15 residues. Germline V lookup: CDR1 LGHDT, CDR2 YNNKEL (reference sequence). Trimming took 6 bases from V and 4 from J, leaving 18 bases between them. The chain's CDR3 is CASRDDSSQGETQYF. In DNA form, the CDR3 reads TGTGCCAGCAGGGATGACAGTTCACAGGGAGAGACCCAGTACTTC.

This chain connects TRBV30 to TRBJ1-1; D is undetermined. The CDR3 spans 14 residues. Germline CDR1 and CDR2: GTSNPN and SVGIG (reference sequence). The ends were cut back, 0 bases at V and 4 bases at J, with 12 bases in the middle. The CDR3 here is CAWSVQTLGTEAFF. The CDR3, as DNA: TGTGCCTGGAGTGTACAGACCCTGGGCACTGAAGCTTTCTTT.

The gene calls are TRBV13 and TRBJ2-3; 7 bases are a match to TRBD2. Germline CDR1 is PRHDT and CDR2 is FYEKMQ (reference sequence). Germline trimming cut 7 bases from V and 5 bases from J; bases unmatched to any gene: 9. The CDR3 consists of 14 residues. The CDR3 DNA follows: TGTGCCAGCACCCAAGGGAGGGGCTTAGATACGCAGTATTTT. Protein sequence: CASTQGRGLDTQYF.

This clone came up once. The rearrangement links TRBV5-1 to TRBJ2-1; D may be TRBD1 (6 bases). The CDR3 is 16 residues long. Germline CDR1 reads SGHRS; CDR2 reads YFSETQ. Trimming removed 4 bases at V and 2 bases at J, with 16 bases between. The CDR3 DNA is TGCGCCAGCAGCCCGCAACAGGGAATGACCTACAATGAGCAGTTCTTC. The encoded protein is CASSPQQGMTYNEQFF.

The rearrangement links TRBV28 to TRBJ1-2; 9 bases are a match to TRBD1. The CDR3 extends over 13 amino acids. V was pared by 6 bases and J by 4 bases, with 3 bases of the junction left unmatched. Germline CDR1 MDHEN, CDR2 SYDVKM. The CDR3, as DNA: TGTGCCAGCAGACAGGGGGCTTTCTATGGCTACACCTTC. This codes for CASRQGAFYGYTF.

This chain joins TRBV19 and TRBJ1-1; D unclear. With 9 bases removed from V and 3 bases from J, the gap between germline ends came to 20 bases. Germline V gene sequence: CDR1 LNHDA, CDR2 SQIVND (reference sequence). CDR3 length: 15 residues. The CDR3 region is CASRNGEVKDTEAFF. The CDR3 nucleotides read TGTGCCAGCCGAAACGGGGAAGTAAAGGACACTGAAGCTTTCTTT.

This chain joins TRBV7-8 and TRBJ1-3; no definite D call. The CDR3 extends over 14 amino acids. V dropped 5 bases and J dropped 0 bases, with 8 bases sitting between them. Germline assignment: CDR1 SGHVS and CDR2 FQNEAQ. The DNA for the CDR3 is TGTGCCAGCAGCCCCTACTCCTCTGGAAACACCATATATTTT. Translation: CASSPYSSGNTIYF.

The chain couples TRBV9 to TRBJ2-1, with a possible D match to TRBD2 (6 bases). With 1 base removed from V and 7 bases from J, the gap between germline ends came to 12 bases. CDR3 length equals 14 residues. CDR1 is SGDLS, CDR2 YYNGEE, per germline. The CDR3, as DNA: TGTGCCAGCAGCGTATCGGGGGTAAGAAATGAGCAGTTCTTC. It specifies CASSVSGVRNEQFF.

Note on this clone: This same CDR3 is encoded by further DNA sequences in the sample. CDR3 in DNA: TGCGCCAGCAGCTTGGTGGGCCTGAACACTGAAGCTTTCTTT. This encodes CASSLVGLNTEAFF. This chain uses TRBV5-1 with TRBJ1-1, with no clear D. V lost 0 bases and J 0 bases, leaving 6 bases between the germline ends. CDR3 size: 14 residues. CDR1 and CDR2 (germline): SGHRS, YFSETQ.

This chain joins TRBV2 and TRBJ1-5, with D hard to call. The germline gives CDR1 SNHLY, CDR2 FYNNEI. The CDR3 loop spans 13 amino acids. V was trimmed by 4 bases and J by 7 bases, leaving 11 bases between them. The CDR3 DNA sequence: TGTGCCAGCAGTGGTTGGGGAGAGCAGCCCCAGCATTTT. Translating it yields CASSGWGEQPQHF.

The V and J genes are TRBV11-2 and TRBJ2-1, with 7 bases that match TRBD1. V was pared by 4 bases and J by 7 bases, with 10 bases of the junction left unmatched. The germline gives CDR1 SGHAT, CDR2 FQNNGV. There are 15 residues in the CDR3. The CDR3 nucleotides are TGTGCCAGCAGCTCCTTACAGGGGCCTAGGAATGAGCAGTTCTTC. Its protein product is CASSSLQGPRNEQFF.

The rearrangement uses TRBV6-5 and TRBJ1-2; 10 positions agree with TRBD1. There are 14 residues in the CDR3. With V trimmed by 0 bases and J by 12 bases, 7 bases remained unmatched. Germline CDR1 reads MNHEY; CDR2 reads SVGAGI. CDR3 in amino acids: CASSYSPRQGAHTF. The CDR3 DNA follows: TGTGCCAGCAGTTACTCCCCGAGACAGGGGGCCCACACCTTC.

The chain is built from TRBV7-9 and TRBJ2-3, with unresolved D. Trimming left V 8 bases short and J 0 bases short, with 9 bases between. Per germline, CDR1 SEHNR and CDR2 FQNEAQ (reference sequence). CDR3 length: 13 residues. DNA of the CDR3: TGTGCCAGCGCGGATTCTAGCACAGATACGCAGTATTTT. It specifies CASADSSTDTQYF.

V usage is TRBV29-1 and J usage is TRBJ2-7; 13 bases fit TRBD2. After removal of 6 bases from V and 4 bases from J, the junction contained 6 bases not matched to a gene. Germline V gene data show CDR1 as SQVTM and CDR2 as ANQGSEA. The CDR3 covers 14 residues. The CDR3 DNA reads TGCAGCGTCACGCAGACTAGCGGGGGGTACGAGCAGTACTTC. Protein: CSVTQTSGGYEQYF.

This CDR3 is CASSLRVGSGYEQYF. Written as DNA, the CDR3 is TGTGCCAGCAGTTTGCGGGTTGGCTCTGGCTACGAGCAGTACTTC. The V call is TRBV27, the J call TRBJ2-7; a possible D gene is TRBD2 (5 bases). CDR3 length: 15 amino acids. Germline V CDR1 and CDR2: MNHEY, SMNVEV (reference sequence). Trimming removed 3 bases from V and 3 bases from J, with 15 bases in between.

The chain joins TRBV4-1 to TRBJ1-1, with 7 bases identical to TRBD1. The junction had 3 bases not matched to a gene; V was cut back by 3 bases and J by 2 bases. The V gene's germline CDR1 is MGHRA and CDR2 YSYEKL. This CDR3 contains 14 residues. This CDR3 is CASSQGQFNTEAFF. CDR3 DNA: TGCGCCAGCAGCCAGGGACAGTTTAACACTGAAGCTTTCTTT.

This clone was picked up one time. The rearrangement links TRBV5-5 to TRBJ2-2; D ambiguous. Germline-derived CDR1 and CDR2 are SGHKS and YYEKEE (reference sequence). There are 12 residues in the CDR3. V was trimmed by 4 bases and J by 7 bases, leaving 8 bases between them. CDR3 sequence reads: CASSLGDGELFF. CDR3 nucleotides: TGTGCCAGCAGCCTGGGCGACGGGGAGCTGTTTTTT.